This T cell receptor (beta chain) comes out of a study of early T cells in non-severe SARS-CoV-2 infection. This clonotype has just a few counts. TCRdb reprocessed the 5' RACE reads with MiXCR, giving one entry per CDR3 protein. The top ten hold 5% to 6.5% of the sample, which has roughly 46,000 distinct CDR3 sequences, around 10% seen once. This TCR was recovered from an adult who was a healthcare worker with PCR-confirmed SARS-CoV-2 infection or an uninfected control (not recorded which). The source material was whole blood, sampled at baseline.

The CDR3 reads CASGPRASYEQYF. The CDR3 DNA reads TGTGCTAGTGGTCCCCGCGCCTCCTACGAGCAGTACTTC. The chain employs TRBV12-5 and TRBJ2-7; no firm D call. This CDR3 region has 13 residues. Trimming left V 5 bases short and J 0 bases short, with 8 bases between. Germline lookup yields CDR1 LGHNT and CDR2 FRNRAP.